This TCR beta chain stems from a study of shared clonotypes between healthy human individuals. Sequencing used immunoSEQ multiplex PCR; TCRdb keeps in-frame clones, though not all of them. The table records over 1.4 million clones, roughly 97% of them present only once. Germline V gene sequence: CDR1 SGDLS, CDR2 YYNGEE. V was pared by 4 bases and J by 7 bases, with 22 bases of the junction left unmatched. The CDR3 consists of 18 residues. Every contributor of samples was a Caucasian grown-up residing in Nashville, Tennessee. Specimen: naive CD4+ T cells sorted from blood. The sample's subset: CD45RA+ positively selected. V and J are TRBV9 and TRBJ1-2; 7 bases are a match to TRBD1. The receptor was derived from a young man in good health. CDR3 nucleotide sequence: TGTGCCAGCAGCACCCAACCAGGGGGGTCGAATTGGGCATGTGGCTACACCTTC. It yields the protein CASSTQPGGSNWACGYTF. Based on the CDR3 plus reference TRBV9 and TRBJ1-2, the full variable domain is DSGVTQTPKHLITATGQRVTLRCSPRSGDLSVYWYQQSLDQGLQFLIQYYNGEERAKGNILERFSAQQFPDLHSELNLSSLELGDSALYFCASSTQPGGSNWACGYTFGSGTRLTVV.